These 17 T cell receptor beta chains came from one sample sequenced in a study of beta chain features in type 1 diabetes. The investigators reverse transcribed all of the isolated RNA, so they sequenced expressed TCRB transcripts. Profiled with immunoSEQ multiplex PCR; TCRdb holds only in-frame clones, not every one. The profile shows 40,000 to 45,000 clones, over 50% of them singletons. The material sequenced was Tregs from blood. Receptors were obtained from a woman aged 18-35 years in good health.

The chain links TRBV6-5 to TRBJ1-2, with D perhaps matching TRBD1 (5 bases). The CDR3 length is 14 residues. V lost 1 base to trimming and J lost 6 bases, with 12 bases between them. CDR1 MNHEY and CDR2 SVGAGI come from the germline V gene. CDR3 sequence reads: CASSYYGREDGYTF. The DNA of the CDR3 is TGTGCCAGCAGTTACTACGGCAGGGAGGATGGCTACACCTTC.

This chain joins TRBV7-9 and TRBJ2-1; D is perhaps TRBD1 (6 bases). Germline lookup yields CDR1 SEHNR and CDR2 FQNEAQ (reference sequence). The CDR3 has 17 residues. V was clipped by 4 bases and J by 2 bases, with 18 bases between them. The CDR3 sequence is CASSSTFQGYTYNEQFF. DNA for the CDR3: TGTGCCAGCAGCTCGACATTTCAGGGGTACACCTACAATGAGCAGTTCTTC. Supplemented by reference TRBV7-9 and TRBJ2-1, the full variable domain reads DTGVSQNPRHKITKRGQNVTFRCDPISEHNRLYWYRQTLGQGPEFLTYFQNEAQLEKSRLLSDRFSAERPKGSFSTLEIQRTEQGDSAMYLCASSSTFQGYTYNEQFFGPGTRLTVL.

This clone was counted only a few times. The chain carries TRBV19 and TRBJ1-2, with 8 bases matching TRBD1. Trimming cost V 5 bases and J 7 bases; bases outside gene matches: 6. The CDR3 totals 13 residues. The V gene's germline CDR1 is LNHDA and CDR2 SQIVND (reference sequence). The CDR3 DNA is TGTGCCAGTAGTTACGACAGGGGCGGTGGCTACACCTTC. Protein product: CASSYDRGGGYTF.

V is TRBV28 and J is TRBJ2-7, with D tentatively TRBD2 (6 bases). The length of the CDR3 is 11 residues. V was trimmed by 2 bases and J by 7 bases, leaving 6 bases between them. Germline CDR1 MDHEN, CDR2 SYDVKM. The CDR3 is CASSLREEQYF. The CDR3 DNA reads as TGTGCCAGCAGTTTACGGGAGGAGCAGTACTTC.

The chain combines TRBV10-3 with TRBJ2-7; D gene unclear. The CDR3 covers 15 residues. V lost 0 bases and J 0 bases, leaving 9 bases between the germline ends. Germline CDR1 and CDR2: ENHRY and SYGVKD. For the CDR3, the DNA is TGTGCCATCAGTGAGTCAAGATGGAGCTCCTACGAGCAGTACTTC. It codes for CAISESRWSSYEQYF.

The CDR3 DNA reads as TGTGCCGCCCGGGACAGCTCCTACGAGCAGTACTTC. Amino acid sequence: CAARDSSYEQYF. V and J are TRBV30 and TRBJ2-7, with 7 nucleotides matching TRBD1. The CDR3 totals 12 residues. V was pared by 8 bases and J by 0 bases, with 4 bases of the junction left unmatched. Germline CDR1 reads GTSNPN; CDR2 reads SVGIG (reference sequence).

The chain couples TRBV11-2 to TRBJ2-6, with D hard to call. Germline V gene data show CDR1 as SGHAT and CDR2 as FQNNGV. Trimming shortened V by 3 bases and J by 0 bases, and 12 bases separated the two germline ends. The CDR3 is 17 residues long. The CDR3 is CASSFEVLVSGANVLTF. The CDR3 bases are TGTGCCAGCAGCTTCGAGGTATTGGTCTCTGGGGCCAACGTCCTGACTTTC.

The CDR3 region is CASSLVEAAVAGEYNEQFF. In DNA, the CDR3 is TGTGCCAGCAGCTTAGTCGAAGCCGCGGTGGCAGGGGAGTACAATGAGCAGTTCTTC. The chain combines TRBV7-2 with TRBJ2-1, with D perhaps TRBD1 (6 bases). Looked up from germline, CDR1 is SGHTA and CDR2 is FQGNSA. V dropped 1 base and J dropped 4 bases, with 23 bases sitting between them. CDR3 length: 19 amino acids.

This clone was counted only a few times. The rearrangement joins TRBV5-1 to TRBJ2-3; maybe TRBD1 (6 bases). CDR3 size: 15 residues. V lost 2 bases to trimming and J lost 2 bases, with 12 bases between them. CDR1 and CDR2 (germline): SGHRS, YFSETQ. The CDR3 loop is CASSLNGQTTDTQYF. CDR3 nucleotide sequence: TGCGCCAGCAGCTTAAACGGACAGACCACAGATACGCAGTATTTT.

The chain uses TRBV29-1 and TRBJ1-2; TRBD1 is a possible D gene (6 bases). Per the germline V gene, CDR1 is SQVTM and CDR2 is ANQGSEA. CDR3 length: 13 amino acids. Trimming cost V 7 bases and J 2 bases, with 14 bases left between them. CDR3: CSAWTDLNYGYTF. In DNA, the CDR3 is TGCAGCGCCTGGACAGATTTGAACTATGGCTACACCTTC.

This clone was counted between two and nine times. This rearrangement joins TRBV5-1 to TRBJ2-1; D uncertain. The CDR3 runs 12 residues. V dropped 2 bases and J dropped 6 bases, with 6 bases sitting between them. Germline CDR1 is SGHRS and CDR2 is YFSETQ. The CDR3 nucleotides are TGCGCCAGCAGCTTACGAGTCAATGAGCAGTTCTTC. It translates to CASSLRVNEQFF.

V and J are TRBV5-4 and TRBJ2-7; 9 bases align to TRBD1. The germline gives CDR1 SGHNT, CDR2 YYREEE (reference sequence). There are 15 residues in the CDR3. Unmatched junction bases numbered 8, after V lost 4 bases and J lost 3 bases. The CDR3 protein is CASSRTGAFNYEQYF. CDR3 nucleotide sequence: TGTGCCAGCAGCCGGACAGGGGCCTTTAACTACGAGCAGTACTTC.

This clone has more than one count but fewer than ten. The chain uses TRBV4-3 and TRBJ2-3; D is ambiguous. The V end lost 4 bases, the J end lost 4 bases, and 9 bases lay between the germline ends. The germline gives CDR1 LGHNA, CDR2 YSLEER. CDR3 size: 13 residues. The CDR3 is CASSRETADTQYF. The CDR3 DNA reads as TGCGCCAGCAGCCGCGAAACCGCAGATACGCAGTATTTT.

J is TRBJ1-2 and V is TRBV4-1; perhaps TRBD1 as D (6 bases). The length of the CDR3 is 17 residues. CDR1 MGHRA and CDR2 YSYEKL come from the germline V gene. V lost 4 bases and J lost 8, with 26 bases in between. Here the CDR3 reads CASSLPTGSASIFGYTF. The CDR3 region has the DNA TGCGCCAGCAGCCTCCCCACAGGGAGCGCGTCGATTTTCGGCTACACCTTC.

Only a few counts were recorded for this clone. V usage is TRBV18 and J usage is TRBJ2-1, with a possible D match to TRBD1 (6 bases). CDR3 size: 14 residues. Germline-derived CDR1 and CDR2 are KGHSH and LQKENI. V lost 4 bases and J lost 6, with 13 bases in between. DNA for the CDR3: TGTGCCAGCTCACAGGGACACACACTCAATGAGCAGTTCTTC. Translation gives CASSQGHTLNEQFF.

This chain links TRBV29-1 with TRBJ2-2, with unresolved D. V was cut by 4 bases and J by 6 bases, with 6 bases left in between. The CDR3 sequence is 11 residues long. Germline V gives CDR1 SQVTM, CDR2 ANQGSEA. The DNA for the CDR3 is TGCAGCGTTGCACCGGCCGGGGAGCTGTTTTTT. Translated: CSVAPAGELFF.

CDR3 nucleotides: TGTGCCAGTACTAAACAGGGGGACGGAACTGAAGCTTTCTTT. Translated: CASTKQGDGTEAFF. This chain connects TRBV19 to TRBJ1-1; 8 nucleotides agree with TRBD1. CDR1 LNHDA and CDR2 SQIVND come from the germline V gene (reference sequence). The CDR3 sequence is 14 residues long. V shed 7 bases, J shed 5 bases, and the junction held 9 bases outside the gene matches.